This TCR beta chain originates from a study of T cells in Graves' hyperthyroidism and ophthalmopathy. The CDR3 sequence is 15 residues long. J gave up 4 bases and V 5 bases, and 8 bases lay outside the gene matches. This clonotype was recorded many times. Regions amplified from RNA transcripts were the TCR beta CDR3 regions. First-round RT-PCR with HTBI primers amplified the TCR CDR3 region. Each CDR3 protein gets one entry after TCRdb re-called the multiplex PCR reads with MiXCR. The data contain around 36,000 distinct CDR3 sequences, roughly half of them singletons. Sequencing was performed on blood. The sequence came from a man aged 35-49 years with Graves' ophthalmopathy. The chain joins TRBV12-3 or TRBV12-4 to TRBJ2-5; 9 bases map to TRBD1. The CDR3: CASSLQQGAAETQYF. CDR3 nucleotides: TGTGCCAGCAGTCTCCAACAGGGGGCGGCAGAGACCCAGTACTTC.